This T cell receptor (beta chain) was sequenced during a study of shared clonotypes between healthy human individuals. Study-wide results and limits: Several donors shared 4.5% to 6.5% of their naive CD4 clonotypes.

CD45RO-negative, CCR7-selected cells formed the naive CD8 fraction, which excluded terminally differentiated effector memory CD45RA+ cells. About this clone itself: Its antigen is not identified.

Germline CDR1 reads MNHNY; CDR2 reads SVGAGI (reference sequence). V was pared by 11 bases and J by 3 bases, with 10 bases between. This CDR3 region has 12 residues. Sequenced by immunoSEQ multiplex PCR; TCRdb stores in-frame clones only, minus some. The table includes about 1,800,000 clones, roughly 95% detected once. The chain joins TRBV6-6 to TRBJ2-2; no reliable D call. This clonotype was sampled from a man aged 18 to 29 in good health. Sequencing was done on a sample of naive CD8+ T cells sorted from blood. CDR3 bases: TGTGCCCTTAGAGCAGACACCGGGGAGCTGTTTTTT. It codes for CALRADTGELFF.